This T cell receptor (beta chain) came from a study of shared clonotypes between healthy human individuals. CD45RO-negative, CCR7-selected cells formed the naive CD8 fraction, which excluded terminally differentiated effector memory CD45RA+ cells. This clone has a single count. Its antigen is not known. Assay used: immunoSEQ multiplex PCR; TCRdb lists only in-frame clones, some missing. The sample records around 620,000 clones, 85% to 95% being singletons. Study observations and caveats: An effect of sequencing depth on clonotype sharing among donors was expected. Clonotypes that were shared across a few donors made up about 5.1% of naive CD4 clonotypes. Estimated richness was generally greater in naive than memory subsets.

The clonotype originates from a woman aged 25 to 45 in good health. Material for sequencing was naive CD8+ T cells sorted from blood.

In nucleotides, the CDR3 is TGTGCCAGCAGTGAAGCGCGTCAGCCTTGGGAGACCCAGTACTTC. This gives the protein CASSEARQPWETQYF. This chain uses TRBV2 with TRBJ2-5; D call uncertain. The CDR3 is made up of 15 amino acids. Per germline, CDR1 SNHLY and CDR2 FYNNEI. V was shortened by 0 bases and J by 5 bases, with 13 bases between the two germline ends.